One and the same sample provided the 4 T cell receptor beta chains below, sequenced in a study of Ad26.COV2.S vaccination and SARS-CoV-2 variants. The assay was immunoSEQ multiplex PCR, and TCRdb's table has in-frame clones only and misses some. The table records approximately 480,000 clones, roughly 85% of them present only once. As for treatment: some 20 received Ad26.COV2.S at low or high dose, single or two shots; roughly 5 received placebo; per-sample allocation not given. At day 63 after the first vaccine or placebo injection, samples were drawn. The material was peripheral blood, obtained in a trial of Ad26.COV2.S vaccine versus placebo. The receptor set was obtained from a person between 18 and 65 years old who received the Ad26.COV2.S COVID-19 vaccine or a placebo.

This chain links TRBV7-9 with TRBJ2-7; 11 nucleotides line up with TRBD1. Looked up from germline, CDR1 is SEHNR and CDR2 is FQNEAQ (reference sequence). This CDR3 has 13 amino acids. Trimming at V came to 6 bases and at J to 5 bases, leaving 3 bases not matched to a gene. CDR3 sequence: CASRGQGADEQYF. CDR3 DNA sequence: TGTGCCAGCAGAGGACAGGGGGCGGACGAGCAGTACTTC.

The chain carries TRBV19 and TRBJ2-5; D perhaps matches TRBD1 (5 bases). V was shortened by 6 bases and J by 5 bases, with 19 bases between the two germline ends. Germline-derived CDR1 and CDR2 are LNHDA and SQIVND (reference sequence). The CDR3 is made up of 15 amino acids. The CDR3 region is CASRSSTGLGETQYF. CDR3 DNA: TGTGCCAGTAGATCGAGTACAGGTTTAGGGGAGACCCAGTACTTC.

This chain links TRBV5-1 with TRBJ2-7, with 7 bases lining up with TRBD1. Losses at the gene ends were 4 bases for V and 3 bases for J; bases not matched to a gene: 7. CDR3 length equals 14 residues. Germline lookup yields CDR1 SGHRS and CDR2 YFSETQ. CDR3 coding DNA: TGCGCCAGCAGCGCCGGGACAGTAAACTACGAGCAGTACTTC. Translated: CASSAGTVNYEQYF.

This clone was recorded a few times. The rearrangement joins TRBV5-4 to TRBJ2-7; no firm D call. V was cut by 0 bases and J by 5 bases, with 15 bases left in between. Per germline, CDR1 SGHNT and CDR2 YYREEE (reference sequence). The CDR3 consists of 15 residues. Here the CDR3 reads CASSLGSSYENEQYF. The CDR3 bases are TGTGCCAGCAGCTTGGGGAGTTCCTACGAGAACGAGCAGTACTTC.